These 13 T cell receptor beta chains share one sample of origin, sequenced in a study of T-cell reconstitution after alpha-beta-depleted transplantation in children. The TCRbeta library was prepared with unique molecular identifiers. TCRdb analysed the PCR reads with MiXCR anew, one entry per CDR3 protein. Altogether approximately 80,000 distinct CDR3 sequences are present, roughly 14% being singletons, with the ten largest covering 27%. The specimen comprised PBMCs, mostly from graft donor cells, sampled 180 days after TCRalphabeta/CD19-depleted stem cell transplant. These receptors were obtained from a male patient aged 2 to 9 who had a stem cell transplant for acute lymphoblastic leukemia, so the T cells may come from the graft donor.

The chain uses TRBV15 and TRBJ2-5; 12 bases align to TRBD2. Germline V gene lookup returns CDR1 LNHNV and CDR2 YYDKDF (reference sequence). The CDR3 covers 17 residues. V was clipped by 5 bases and J by 3 bases; unmatched bases: 10. CDR3 amino acids: CATSPHPRLAGEETQYF. The CDR3 DNA sequence: TGTGCCACCAGCCCCCACCCGAGACTAGCGGGAGAAGAGACCCAGTACTTC.

This clonotype appeared a few times. CDR3 protein: CASRSDLGQPQHF. As DNA, the CDR3 is TGCGCCAGCAGATCCGACTTGGGTCAGCCCCAGCATTTT. The chain recombines TRBV5-1 with TRBJ1-5; D gene unclear. The V and J ends lost 5 bases and 6 bases respectively, with 12 bases between them. The V gene's germline CDR1 is SGHRS and CDR2 YFSETQ. The CDR3 loop spans 13 amino acids.

The table lists this clonotype with a few counts. The chain recombines TRBV6-5 with TRBJ1-1; 8 positions agree with TRBD1. Germline CDR1 and CDR2: MNHEY and SVGAGI. V was pared by 2 bases and J by 4 bases, with 12 bases of the junction left unmatched. CDR3 size: 17 residues. CDR3 loop: CASSYRLRGLSGTEAFF. In DNA form, the CDR3 reads TGTGCCAGCAGTTACCGGCTCAGGGGGCTCTCGGGCACTGAAGCTTTCTTT.

J is TRBJ1-4 and V is TRBV19; D remains unclear. There are 14 residues in the CDR3. Germline V gene data show CDR1 as LNHDA and CDR2 as SQIVND (reference sequence). Trimming removed 7 bases at V and 3 bases at J, with 12 bases between. CDR3: CASTPGAANEKLFF. The CDR3 region has the DNA TGTGCCAGTACCCCGGGCGCGGCTAATGAAAAACTGTTTTTT.

This clonotype has just a few counts. V is TRBV28 and J is TRBJ2-5; 7 positions match TRBD1. Germline CDR1 reads MDHEN; CDR2 reads SYDVKM. The CDR3 is 12 amino acids. J was trimmed by 5 bases and V by 7 bases; bases with no gene match: 4. The CDR3, as DNA: TGTGCCAGCAAGACAGGGCAGGAGACCCAGTACTTC. Protein sequence: CASKTGQETQYF.

In this sample, this clonotype turned up a few times. J is TRBJ1-5 and V is TRBV20-1; D remains unclear. Germline values: CDR1 DFQATT, CDR2 SNEGSKA (reference sequence). V was pared by 0 bases and J by 2 bases, with 20 bases between. This CDR3 spans 18 amino acids. CDR3 sequence (DNA): TGCAGTGCTAGAGATCTGGAGTTTCCCCCTTTGGGCAATCAGCCCCAGCATTTT. As protein: CSARDLEFPPLGNQPQHF.

V gene TRBV5-1 combines with J gene TRBJ2-3; no firm D call. Germline lookup yields CDR1 SGHRS and CDR2 YFSETQ. V gave up 5 bases and J gave up 7 bases, with 17 bases separating them. CDR3 length: 14 amino acids. The CDR3 region has the DNA TGCGCCAGCAGTTCCCCGGGCCGACCCTATACGCAGTATTTT. The encoded protein is CASSSPGRPYTQYF.

This sequence joins TRBV20-1 and TRBJ2-1; D unresolved. The CDR3 length is 15 residues. The V gene's germline CDR1 is DFQATT and CDR2 SNEGSKA (reference sequence). V was shortened by 4 bases and J by 0 bases, with 13 bases between the two germline ends. CDR3 residues: CSATLPPGSYNEQFF. The CDR3 coding sequence is TGCAGTGCTACGCTTCCCCCCGGCTCCTACAATGAGCAGTTCTTC.

The sample holds a few counts of this clonotype. This chain joins TRBV7-7 and TRBJ2-5, with unresolved D. Trimming cost V 2 bases and J 0 bases, with 7 bases left between them. CDR1 and CDR2 (germline): SSHAT, FNYEAQ (reference sequence). There are 14 residues in the CDR3. The CDR3: CASSLRHHQETQYF. The CDR3 DNA reads as TGTGCCAGCAGCTTAAGGCACCACCAAGAGACCCAGTACTTC.

This rearrangement joins TRBV7-9 to TRBJ2-7, with 9 bases identical to TRBD1. The CDR3 has 17 residues. Germline V gene sequence: CDR1 SEHNR, CDR2 FQNEAQ (reference sequence). J gave up 3 bases and V 1 base, and 10 bases lay outside the gene matches. The CDR3 DNA is TGTGCCAGCAGCTTAGGTGGGCCGGGACAGGGAGGCTACGAGCAGTACTTC. Protein: CASSLGGPGQGGYEQYF. Full variable domain (remainder filled in from reference TRBV7-9 and TRBJ2-7): DTGVSQNPRHKITKRGQNVTFRCDPISEHNRLYWYRQTLGQGPEFLTYFQNEAQLEKSRLLSDRFSAERPKGSFSTLEIQRTEQGDSAMYLCASSLGGPGQGGYEQYFGPGTRLTVT.

This clonotype has at least ten counts. The rearrangement joins TRBV24-1 to TRBJ1-2, with unresolved D. Per germline, CDR1 KGHDR and CDR2 SFDVKD. V was trimmed by 4 bases and J by 0 bases, leaving 2 bases between them. The CDR3 spans 12 residues. DNA of the CDR3: TGTGCCACCAGTGAGGCTAACTATGGCTACACCTTC. Translation: CATSEANYGYTF.

A single count supports this clonotype. The genes are TRBV15 and TRBJ2-1; 10 nucleotides agree with TRBD2. V dropped 1 base and J dropped 3; count of bases not matched to a gene: 0. The germline V gene encodes CDR1 LNHNV and CDR2 YYDKDF (reference sequence). There are 15 residues in the CDR3. The CDR3 DNA reads TGTGCCACCAGCAGAGGGACTAGCGGCTACAATGAGCAGTTCTTC. Encoded protein: CATSRGTSGYNEQFF. The full variable domain, rest sourced from reference TRBV15 and TRBJ2-1, is DAMVIQNPRYQVTQFGKPVTLSCSQTLNHNVMYWYQQKSSQAPKLLFHYYDKDFNNEADTPDNFQSRRPNTSFCFLDIRSPGLGDTAMYLCATSRGTSGYNEQFFGPGTRLTVL.

This clonotype occurred a few times. The chain uses TRBV6-5 and TRBJ2-1; D tentatively fits TRBD1 or TRBD2 (5 bases each). CDR3 length: 15 amino acids. Germline V gene data show CDR1 as MNHEY and CDR2 as SVGAGI. Trimming took 1 base from V and 2 from J, leaving 9 bases between them. The CDR3 DNA is TGTGCCAGCAGTTACTGGGACCAGGCCTACAATGAGCAGTTCTTC. Translating gives CASSYWDQAYNEQFF.